This T cell receptor (beta chain) derives from a study of tumor-infiltrating lymphocytes in localized non-small cell lung cancer (dated by TCRdb to the early 2020s). The study in broad terms: Patients whose samples were collected after neoadjuvant chemotherapy, as well as both smokers and never-smokers and several histologies, were included in the cohort. The overall ICON cohort comprised around 150 surgical patients with localized non-small cell lung cancer whose tumors were resected. Resected tumor tissue and uninvolved lung tissue described as non-adjacent to the tumor were contributed by each patient, with both tissues obtained from the same patient. A total of more than 50 patients were part of the paired comparison of immunoSEQ T-cell fraction between tumor and uninvolved lung. The same patients underwent several integrated assays, with TCR sequencing performed together with flow cytometry, multiplex immunofluorescence, RNA-seq, exome sequencing and proteomics.

The T-cell fraction in tumor and uninvolved lung tissue was obtained from TCR sequencing using the immunoSEQ assay. On the authors' methods: In the survival analysis, patients were divided into a high T-cell fraction group (upper tertile) and a low T-cell fraction group (lower two tertiles), and the two groups were compared using a log-rank test. Paired tumor versus uninvolved lung differences in T-cell fraction were tested with a signed-rank test. Drawn from immuneACCESS, this table holds only the in-frame rearrangements with V and J called that TCRdb kept. Clones are partly lost; checked studies trace under half to an unresolved V gene and leave the rest unexplained. The D gene and trimming were derived from the DNA, and the V and J assignments and clone size from that table. The sample records 11,000 or so clones, roughly 66% of which are singletons. The top ten hold about 11% of the sample.

The paper as a whole reports these results and caveats: TCRbeta sequencing supported higher T cell infiltration in tumors than in uninvolved lung tissue, consistent with immunofluorescence CD3 counts. The TCR-derived T-cell fraction showed no difference between the flow cytometry-defined immunotypes IM1 (good prognosis) and IM2 (poor prognosis). Because assay coverage varied across patients depending on available tissue quantity, TCR sequencing was performed for only a subset of the cohort. Because different assays used different pieces of the same tissue, intratumor heterogeneity could not be separated from technical variation.

The first patient joined ICON in the first half of 2016, and enrollment wrapped up when the last patient was enrolled in September 2018. In a subcohort of about 76 patients, fresh tumor and matched uninvolved tissue were collected for in-depth immune analyses, with TCR sequencing among those analyses. DNA isolated from bulk tissue, without cell sorting, was used for TCR sequencing. CDR1 and CDR2 are drawn from the germline V gene: MGHRA, YSYEKL. Ends trimmed: V by 1 base, J by 5 bases; bases unmatched to a gene: 7. From its cysteine to its phenylalanine, the CDR3 spans 15 amino acids. Only CDR3 DNA remains: 45 bases, in frame from the first base. This clone is judged medium-sized (0.01 to 0.1%). There is no known antigen for this receptor. Base qualities are missing; no much larger clone stands one base away.

This receptor was identified in a human donor with non-small cell lung cancer. The sample was uninvolved lung tissue not adjacent to the tumor. The chain is assembled from TRBV4-1 and TRBJ2-7, with 8 junctional bases fitting TRBD1. The sequence in DNA is TGCGCCAGCAGCCAAGTCGGGGACAGGTCCCACGAGCAGTACTTC. The translation is CASSQVGDRSHEQYF.